The TCR beta chain described here comes from a study of cytomegalovirus exposure and HLA in healthy donors. Study conclusions and caveats: In an earlier analysis, about 87% or about 30%: the productive usage of most TCR beta V segments. A later analysis found TCR association rates differed by HLA locus, highest for DRB1 and lowest for HLA-C. An assumption of roughly uniform sequencing depth across donors underlay the presence/absence analyses.

The germline V and J ends were trimmed by 8 bases and 0 bases, with 11 bases remaining between them. The CDR3 loop spans 15 amino acids. Germline assignment: CDR1 MNHNY and CDR2 SVGAGI (reference sequence). Worth noting for this clone: Antigen unknown.

The PCR was carried out with 60 Vbeta primers and 13 Jbeta primers. TCRdb's table, derived via immunoSEQ multiplex PCR, lists solely in-frame clones and lacks some. Among 59,000 or so clones listed, about 77% were seen once. The gene calls are TRBV6-6 and TRBJ1-6; no firm D call. This TCR was sampled from a man between 25 and 39 years old in good health and CMV-seropositive. Sequenced input: PBMCs. CDR3 protein: CASLMGSSYNSPLHF. CDR3 in DNA: TGTGCCAGCCTCATGGGGAGCTCCTATAATTCACCCCTCCACTTT.